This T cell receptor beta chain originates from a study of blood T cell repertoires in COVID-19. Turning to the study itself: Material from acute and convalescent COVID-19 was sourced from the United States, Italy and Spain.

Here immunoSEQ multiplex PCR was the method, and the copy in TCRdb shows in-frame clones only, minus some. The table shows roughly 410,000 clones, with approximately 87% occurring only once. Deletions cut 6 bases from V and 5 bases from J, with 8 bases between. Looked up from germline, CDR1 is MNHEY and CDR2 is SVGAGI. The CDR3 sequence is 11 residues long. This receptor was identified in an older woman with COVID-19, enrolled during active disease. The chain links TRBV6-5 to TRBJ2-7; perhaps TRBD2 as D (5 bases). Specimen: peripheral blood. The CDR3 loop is CASRTRDEQYF. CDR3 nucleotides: TGTGCCAGCAGAACTAGAGACGAGCAGTACTTC.